This TCR beta chain was sequenced during a study of blood T cell repertoires in COVID-19. The assay was immunoSEQ multiplex PCR, and TCRdb's table has in-frame clones only and misses some. Of fewer than 250,000 clones listed, around 82% were seen once; the top ten hold about 4.6%. V lost 0 bases, J lost 1 base, and 5 bases stayed unmatched. This CDR3 is 16 amino acids long. Germline V CDR1 and CDR2: SEHNR, FQNEAQ (reference sequence). The sequence was obtained from a woman in her 50s who had been exposed to COVID-19. The chain is built from TRBV7-9 and TRBJ2-7, with 8 positions matching TRBD2. The sequenced sample consisted of PBMCs or T cells enriched from blood (not recorded which). The CDR3 sequence: CASSLALSGGSYEQYF. CDR3 nucleotides: TGTGCCAGCAGCTTAGCCTTGAGCGGGGGATCCTACGAGCAGTACTTC.